This T cell receptor beta chain appears in the sequencing data of a study of T-cell reconstitution after alpha-beta-depleted transplantation in children. TCRbeta library construction was performed incorporating unique molecular identifiers. TCRdb used MiXCR to reprocess the PCR reads, holding one entry per CDR3 protein. Of about 600,000 distinct CDR3 sequences detected, approximately 13% appear once; the ten largest clones hold about 2.2%. General study findings and limits: Fresh T-cell production supplied most of the T-cell counts and diversity seen one year after transplant.

Remarks on this clonotype: The antigen is undetermined.

V lost 0 bases and J 6 bases, leaving 8 bases between the germline ends. The V gene's germline CDR1 is SGHRS and CDR2 YFSETQ. This CDR3 has 13 residues. V is TRBV5-1 and J is TRBJ2-3; D is undetermined. The sequencing here drew on PBMCs, mostly from graft donor cells, taken 360 days after TCRalphabeta/CD19-depleted stem cell transplant. The receptor was derived from a male patient aged 10-17 years who had a stem cell transplant for acute myeloid leukemia, so the T cells may come from the graft donor. The CDR3 loop reads CASSLVEPDTQYF. CDR3 nucleotides: TGCGCCAGCAGCTTGGTAGAGCCGGATACGCAGTATTTT.